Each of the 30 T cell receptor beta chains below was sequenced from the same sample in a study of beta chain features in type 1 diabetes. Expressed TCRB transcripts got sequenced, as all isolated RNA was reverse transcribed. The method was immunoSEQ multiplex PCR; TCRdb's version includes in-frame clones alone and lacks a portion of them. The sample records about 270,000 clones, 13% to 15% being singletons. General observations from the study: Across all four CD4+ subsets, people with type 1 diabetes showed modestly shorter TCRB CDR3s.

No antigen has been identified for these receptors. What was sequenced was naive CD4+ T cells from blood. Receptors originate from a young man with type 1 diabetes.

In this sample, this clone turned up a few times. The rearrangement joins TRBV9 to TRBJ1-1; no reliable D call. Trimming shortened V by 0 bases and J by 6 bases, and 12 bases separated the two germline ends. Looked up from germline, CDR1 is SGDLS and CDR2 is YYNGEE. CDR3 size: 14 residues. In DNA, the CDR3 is TGTGCCAGCAGCGTAGGAGGGTTGCCAGCTGAAGCTTTCTTT. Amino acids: CASSVGGLPAEAFF.

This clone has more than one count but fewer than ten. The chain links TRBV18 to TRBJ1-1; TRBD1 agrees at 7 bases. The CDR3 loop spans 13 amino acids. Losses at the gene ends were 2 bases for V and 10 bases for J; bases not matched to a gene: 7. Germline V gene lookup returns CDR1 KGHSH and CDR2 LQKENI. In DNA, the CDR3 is TGTGCCAGCTCACCAGACAGGGAGATGGTAGCTTTCTTT. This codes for CASSPDREMVAFF.

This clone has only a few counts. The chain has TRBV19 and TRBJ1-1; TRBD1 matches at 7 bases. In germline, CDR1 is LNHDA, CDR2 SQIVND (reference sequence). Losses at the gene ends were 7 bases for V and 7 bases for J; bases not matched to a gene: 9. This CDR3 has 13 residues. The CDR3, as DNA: TGTGCCAGTACACAGGGGCCTTGGTTTGAAGCTTTCTTT. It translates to CASTQGPWFEAFF.

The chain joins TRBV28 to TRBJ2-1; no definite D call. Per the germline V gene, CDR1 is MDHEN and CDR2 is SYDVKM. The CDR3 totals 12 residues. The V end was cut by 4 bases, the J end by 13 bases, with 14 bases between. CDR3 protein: CASSSGPRSQFF. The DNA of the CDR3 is TGTGCCAGCAGTTCTGGGCCTCGAAGCCAGTTCTTC.

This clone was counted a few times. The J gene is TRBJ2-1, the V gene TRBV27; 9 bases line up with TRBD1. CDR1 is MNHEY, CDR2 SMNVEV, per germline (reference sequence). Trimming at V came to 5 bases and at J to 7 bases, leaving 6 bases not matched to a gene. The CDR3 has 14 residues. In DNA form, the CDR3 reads TGTGCCAGCAGTCAGACACAGGGGGCAAATGAGCAGTTCTTC. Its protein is CASSQTQGANEQFF.

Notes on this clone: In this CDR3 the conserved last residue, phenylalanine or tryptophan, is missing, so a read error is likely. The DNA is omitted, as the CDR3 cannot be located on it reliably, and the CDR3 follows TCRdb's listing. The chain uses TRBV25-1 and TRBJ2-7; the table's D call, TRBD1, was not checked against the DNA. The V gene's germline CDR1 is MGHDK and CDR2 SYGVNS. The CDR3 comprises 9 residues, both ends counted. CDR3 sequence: CASSNGQGS.

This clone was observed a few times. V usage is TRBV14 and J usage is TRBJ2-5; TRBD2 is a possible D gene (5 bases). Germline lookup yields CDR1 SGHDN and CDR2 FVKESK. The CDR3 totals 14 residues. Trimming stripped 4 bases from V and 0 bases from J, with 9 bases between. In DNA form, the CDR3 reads TGTGCCAGCAGCCCCTGGCGGGACCAAGAGACCCAGTACTTC. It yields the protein CASSPWRDQETQYF.

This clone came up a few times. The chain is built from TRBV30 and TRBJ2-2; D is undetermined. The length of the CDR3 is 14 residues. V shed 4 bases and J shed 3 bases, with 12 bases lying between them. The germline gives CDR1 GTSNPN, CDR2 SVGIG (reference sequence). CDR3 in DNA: TGTGCCTGGACCCCCGGCCTAGACACCGGGGAGCTGTTTTTT. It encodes CAWTPGLDTGELFF.

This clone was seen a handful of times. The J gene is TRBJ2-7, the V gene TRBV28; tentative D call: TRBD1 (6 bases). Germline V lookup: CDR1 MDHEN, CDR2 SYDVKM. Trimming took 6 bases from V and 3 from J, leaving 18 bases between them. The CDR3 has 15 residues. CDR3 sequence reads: CASSLSDSRIYEQYF. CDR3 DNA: TGTGCCAGCAGCCTATCGGACAGTAGGATCTACGAGCAGTACTTC.

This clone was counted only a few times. CDR3 region: CAWSVPASGREDTQYF. DNA of the CDR3: TGTGCCTGGAGTGTACCGGCTAGCGGGAGGGAAGATACGCAGTATTTT. The chain carries TRBV30 and TRBJ2-3, with 12 positions matching TRBD2. The germline CDR1 and CDR2 sequences are GTSNPN and SVGIG (reference sequence). This CDR3 is 16 amino acids long. After removal of 0 bases from V and 5 bases from J, the junction contained 6 bases not matched to a gene.

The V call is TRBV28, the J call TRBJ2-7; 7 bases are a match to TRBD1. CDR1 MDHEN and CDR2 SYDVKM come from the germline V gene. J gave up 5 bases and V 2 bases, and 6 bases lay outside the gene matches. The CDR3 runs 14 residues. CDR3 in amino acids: CASSLDRVFNEQYF. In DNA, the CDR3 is TGTGCCAGCAGTTTAGACAGGGTCTTCAACGAGCAGTACTTC.

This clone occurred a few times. CDR3 DNA: TGTGCCAGCAGCCCGGGACTTCTAACCTCCTACGAGCAGTACTTC. This codes for CASSPGLLTSYEQYF. This chain connects TRBV5-4 to TRBJ2-7, with D possibly being TRBD2 (6 bases). V was pared by 4 bases and J by 0 bases, with 14 bases between. There are 15 residues in the CDR3. Germline V gives CDR1 SGHNT, CDR2 YYREEE (reference sequence).

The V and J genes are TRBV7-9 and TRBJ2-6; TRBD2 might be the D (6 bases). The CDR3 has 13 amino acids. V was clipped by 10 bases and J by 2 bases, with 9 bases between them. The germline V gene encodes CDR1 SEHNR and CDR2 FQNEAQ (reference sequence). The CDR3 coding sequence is TGTGCCAACGCGGGACCTGGGGCCAACGTCCTGACTTTC. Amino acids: CANAGPGANVLTF.

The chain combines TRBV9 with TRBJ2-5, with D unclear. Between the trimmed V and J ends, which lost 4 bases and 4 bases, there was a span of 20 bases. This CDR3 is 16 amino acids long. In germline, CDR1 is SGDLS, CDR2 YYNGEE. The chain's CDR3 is CASSPLSTGLRETQYF. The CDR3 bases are TGTGCCAGCAGCCCGTTGTCGACTGGGTTAAGAGAGACCCAGTACTTC.

The CDR3 sequence is CASSLVGPGLAGSYEQYF. DNA of the CDR3: TGTGCCAGCAGTCTTGTAGGGCCGGGACTAGCGGGGTCCTACGAGCAGTACTTC. V is TRBV27 and J is TRBJ2-7, with 13 positions matching TRBD2. Unmatched junction bases numbered 11, after V lost 5 bases and J lost 1 base. Looked up from germline, CDR1 is MNHEY and CDR2 is SMNVEV (reference sequence). The CDR3 loop spans 18 amino acids.

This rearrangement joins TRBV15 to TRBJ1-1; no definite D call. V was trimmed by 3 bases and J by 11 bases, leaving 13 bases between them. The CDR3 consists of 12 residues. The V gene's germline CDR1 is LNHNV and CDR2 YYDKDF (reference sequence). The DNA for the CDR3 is TGTGCCACCAGCAGGGGTGACGAGCGGGCTTTCTTT. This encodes CATSRGDERAFF.

The CDR3 nucleotides are TGTGCCAGCAGACGGACAGGGGCCTTACAAGAGACCCAGTACTTC. This translates into CASRRTGALQETQYF. The gene calls are TRBV6-5 and TRBJ2-5; 9 bases agree with TRBD1. With V trimmed by 6 bases and J by 2 bases, 7 bases remained unmatched. The CDR3 length is 15 residues. Germline V lookup: CDR1 MNHEY, CDR2 SVGAGI.

CDR3 sequence: CASSLGGPSYNEQFF. The DNA for the CDR3 is TGTGCCAGCAGCTTAGGCGGGCCCTCCTACAATGAGCAGTTCTTC. The chain has TRBV7-2 and TRBJ2-1; tentatively, D is TRBD2 (5 bases). V gave up 1 base and J gave up 0 bases, with 7 bases separating them. This CDR3 is built from 15 residues. Germline V gene data show CDR1 as SGHTA and CDR2 as FQGNSA.

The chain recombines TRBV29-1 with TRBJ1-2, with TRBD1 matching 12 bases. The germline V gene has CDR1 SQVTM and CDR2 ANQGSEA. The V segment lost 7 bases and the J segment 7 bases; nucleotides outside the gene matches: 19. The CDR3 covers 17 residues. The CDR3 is CSAAGIQPGQGAAGYTF. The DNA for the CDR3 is TGCAGCGCTGCGGGCATCCAACCGGGACAGGGGGCGGCTGGCTACACCTTC.

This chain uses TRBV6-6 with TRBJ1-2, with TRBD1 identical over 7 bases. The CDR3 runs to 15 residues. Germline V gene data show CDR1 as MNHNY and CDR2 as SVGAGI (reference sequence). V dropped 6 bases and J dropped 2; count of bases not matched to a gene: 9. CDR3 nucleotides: TGTGCCAGCAGGCCCAGGGACAGTTGGAACTATGGCTACACCTTC. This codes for CASRPRDSWNYGYTF.

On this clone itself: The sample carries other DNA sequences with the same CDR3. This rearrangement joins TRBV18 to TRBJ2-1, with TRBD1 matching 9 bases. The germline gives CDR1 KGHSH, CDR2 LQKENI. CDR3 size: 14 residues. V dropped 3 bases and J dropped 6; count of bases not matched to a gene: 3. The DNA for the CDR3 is TGTGCCAGCTCACCTGGGACAGGGCGCAATGAGCAGTTCTTC. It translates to CASSPGTGRNEQFF.

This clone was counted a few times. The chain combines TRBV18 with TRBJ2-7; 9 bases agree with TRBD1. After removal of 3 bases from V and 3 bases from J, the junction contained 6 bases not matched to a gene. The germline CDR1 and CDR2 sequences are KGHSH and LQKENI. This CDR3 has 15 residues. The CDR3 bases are TGTGCCAGCTCACCGAACAGGGGGCTAGACTACGAGCAGTACTTC. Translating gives CASSPNRGLDYEQYF. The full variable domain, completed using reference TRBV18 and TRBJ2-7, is NAGVMQNPRHLVRRRGQEARLRCSPMKGHSHVYWYRQLPEEGLKFMVYLQKENIIDESGMPKERFSAEFPKEGPSILRIQQVVRGDSAAYFCASSPNRGLDYEQYFGPGTRLTVT.

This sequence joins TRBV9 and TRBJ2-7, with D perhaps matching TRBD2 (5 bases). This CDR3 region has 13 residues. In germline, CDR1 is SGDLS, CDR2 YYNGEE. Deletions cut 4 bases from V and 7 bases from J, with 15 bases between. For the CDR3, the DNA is TGTGCCAGCAGCCCGACGGTTGCGGGTGAGCAGTACTTC. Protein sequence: CASSPTVAGEQYF.

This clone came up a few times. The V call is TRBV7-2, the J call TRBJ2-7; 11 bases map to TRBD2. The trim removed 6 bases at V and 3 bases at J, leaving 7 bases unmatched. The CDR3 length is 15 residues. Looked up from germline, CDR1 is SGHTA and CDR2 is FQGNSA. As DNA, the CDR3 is TGTGCCAGCAGACAAAGACTAGCGGGATTCTACGAGCAGTACTTC. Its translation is CASRQRLAGFYEQYF.

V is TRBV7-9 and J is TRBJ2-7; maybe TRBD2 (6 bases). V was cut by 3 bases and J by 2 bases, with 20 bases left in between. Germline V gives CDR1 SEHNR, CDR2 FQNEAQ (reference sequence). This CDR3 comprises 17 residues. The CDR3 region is CASSFGRRLGLTYEQYF. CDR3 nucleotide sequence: TGTGCCAGCAGCTTTGGTCGGCGTCTGGGACTTACCTACGAGCAGTACTTC.

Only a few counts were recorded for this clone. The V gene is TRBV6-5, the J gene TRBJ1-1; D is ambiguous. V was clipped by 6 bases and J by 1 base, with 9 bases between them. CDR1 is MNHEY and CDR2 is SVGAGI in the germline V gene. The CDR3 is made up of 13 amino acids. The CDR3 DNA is TGTGCCAGCAGCCTAGGATGGAACACTGAAGCTTTCTTT. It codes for CASSLGWNTEAFF.

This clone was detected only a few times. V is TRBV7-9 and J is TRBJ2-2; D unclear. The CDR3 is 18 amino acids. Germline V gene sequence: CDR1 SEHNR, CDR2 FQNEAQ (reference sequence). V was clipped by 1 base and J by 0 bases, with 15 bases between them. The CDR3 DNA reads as TGTGCCAGCAGCTTAGAAGCCAGTAGCTTCGCGAACACCGGGGAGCTGTTTTTT. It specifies CASSLEASSFANTGELFF.

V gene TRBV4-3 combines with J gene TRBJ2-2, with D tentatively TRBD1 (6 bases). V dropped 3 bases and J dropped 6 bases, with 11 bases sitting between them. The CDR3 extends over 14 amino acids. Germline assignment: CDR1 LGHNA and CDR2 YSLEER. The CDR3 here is CASSQRGTSGELFF. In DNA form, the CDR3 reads TGCGCCAGCAGCCAGAGGGGGACATCCGGGGAGCTGTTTTTT.

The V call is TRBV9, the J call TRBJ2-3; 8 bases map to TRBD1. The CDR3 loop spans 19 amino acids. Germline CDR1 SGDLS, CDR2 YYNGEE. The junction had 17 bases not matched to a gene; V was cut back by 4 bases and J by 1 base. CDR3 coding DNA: TGTGCCAGCAGCCCGAGGCCCCGACAGGGGCCCAGTCGCACAGATACGCAGTATTTT. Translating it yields CASSPRPRQGPSRTDTQYF.

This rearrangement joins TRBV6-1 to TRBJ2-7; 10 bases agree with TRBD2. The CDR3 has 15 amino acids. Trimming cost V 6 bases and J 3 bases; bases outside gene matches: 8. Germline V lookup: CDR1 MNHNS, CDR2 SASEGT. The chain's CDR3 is CASSRTSGVGYEQYF. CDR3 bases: TGTGCCAGCAGCCGAACTAGCGGGGTGGGCTACGAGCAGTACTTC.